The next 17 T cell receptor beta chains were all read from a single sample in a study of spatial heterogeneity in lung cancer. General study points: Tumors with more nonsynonymous mutations had more expanded intratumoral alpha and beta TCRs.

TCRdb redid the calling of the 5' RACE reads with MiXCR, one entry per CDR3 protein. The sample includes 20,000 to 25,000 distinct CDR3 sequences, about 6% of them seen just once. As for time point: sample taken at primary tumor resection. Their antigen targets remain unknown. The material sequenced was lung tumor tissue, taken at surgery. Receptors originate from a male donor with early-stage non-small cell lung cancer.

In its sample, this clonotype was seen many times. The chain couples TRBV7-2 to TRBJ1-2; tentative D call: TRBD1 (5 bases). Germline V gives CDR1 SGHTA, CDR2 FQGNSA. Trimming cost V 5 bases and J 7 bases, with 20 bases left between them. CDR3 size: 15 residues. The CDR3 reads CASSQYRLDSGGYTF. The CDR3 DNA reads as TGTGCCAGCAGCCAATACAGGTTGGATTCCGGTGGCTACACCTTC.

The chain recombines TRBV20-1 with TRBJ2-1; weak D call: TRBD2 (6 bases). Per the germline V gene, CDR1 is DFQATT and CDR2 is SNEGSKA (reference sequence). V was cut by 0 bases and J by 6 bases, with 21 bases left in between. The length of the CDR3 is 17 residues. CDR3 DNA sequence: TGCAGTGCTAGAGATCTGCCGGGGGTCGCCTACATCAATGAGCAGTTCTTC. Its protein product is CSARDLPGVAYINEQFF.

This clonotype showed up many times. The chain links TRBV12-3 or TRBV12-4 to TRBJ2-3; no firm D call. V dropped 5 bases and J dropped 6 bases, with 9 bases sitting between them. This CDR3 is built from 12 residues. The CDR3 sequence: CASSETGDTQYF. In DNA form, the CDR3 reads TGTGCCAGCAGTGAGACTGGGGATACGCAGTATTTT.

This clonotype is medium-sized. This sequence joins TRBV6-2 or TRBV6-3 and TRBJ1-5, with D unresolved. Germline assignment: CDR1 MNHEY and CDR2 SVGEGT. This CDR3 has 14 amino acids. Trimming removed 5 bases from V and 5 bases from J, with 13 bases in between. The CDR3 nucleotides are TGTGCCAGCAGTCGCGGCTCTTCGGATCAGCCCCAGCATTTT. Its protein product is CASSRGSSDQPQHF.

A few counts support this clonotype. The rearrangement links TRBV6-1 to TRBJ2-3; D remains unclear. The CDR3 has 14 amino acids. Germline assignment: CDR1 MNHNS and CDR2 SASEGT. The V and J ends lost 3 bases and 6 bases respectively, with 13 bases between them. CDR3 nucleotides: TGTGCCAGCAGTGATGTCAACCCCGGGGATACGCAGTATTTT. This encodes CASSDVNPGDTQYF.

This clonotype showed up many times. The V and J genes are TRBV12-3 or TRBV12-4 and TRBJ2-2; no firm D call. Trimming took off 3 bases at V and 7 bases at J, with 6 bases between the two ends. The CDR3 length is 12 residues. DNA for the CDR3: TGTGCCAGCAGTTTTTTGTTCGGGGAGCTGTTTTTT. Its protein is CASSFLFGELFF.

This clonotype was detected ten times or more. The rearrangement uses TRBV2 and TRBJ2-2; 8 bases line up with TRBD1. Per germline, CDR1 SNHLY and CDR2 FYNNEI. J was trimmed by 5 bases and V by 4 bases; bases with no gene match: 6. The CDR3 is made up of 15 amino acids. The CDR3 DNA follows: TGTGCCAGCAGTGGGCAGGGGGCGCAAACCGGGGAGCTGTTTTTT. It translates to CASSGQGAQTGELFF.

This clonotype was counted at least ten times. The chain combines TRBV12-3 or TRBV12-4 with TRBJ2-7; D uncertain. This CDR3 contains 13 residues. V gave up 5 bases and J gave up 1 base, with 9 bases separating them. CDR3 DNA: TGTGCCAGCAGTAAGGTCGGATCCTACGAGCAGTACTTC. Its translation is CASSKVGSYEQYF.

This clonotype showed up many times. The chain uses TRBV29-1 and TRBJ1-1; D is unresolved. V was trimmed by 6 bases and J by 5 bases, leaving 16 bases between them. The CDR3 runs to 13 residues. In germline, CDR1 is SQVTM, CDR2 ANQGSEA. CDR3 nucleotides: TGCAGCGTGGTACGGGATCCACGGACTGAAGCTTTCTTT. Translated: CSVVRDPRTEAFF. The variable domain in full, completed from reference TRBV29-1 and TRBJ1-1, reads SAVISQKPSRDICQRGTSLTIQCQVDSQVTMMFWYRQQPGQSLTLIATANQGSEATYESGFVIDKFPISRPNLTFSTLTVSNMSPEDSSIYLCSVVRDPRTEAFFGQGTRLTVV.

Of note for this clonotype: This sequence may be a read error, since a much larger clone differs from it by one base. V is TRBV5-1 and J is TRBJ1-4; D gene ambiguous. In germline, CDR1 is SGHRS, CDR2 YFSETQ. The V gene lost 0 bases and the J gene lost 7 bases, with 10 bases spanning the gap. The CDR3 covers 14 residues. CDR3 amino acids: CASSLEQVGEKLFF. The CDR3 bases are TGCGCCAGCAGCTTGGAGCAGGTGGGTGAAAAACTGTTTTTT.

This clonotype was counted at least ten times. The V and J genes are TRBV20-1 and TRBJ2-7; D remains unclear. V lost 3 bases to trimming and J lost 1 base, with 16 bases between them. The germline V gene encodes CDR1 DFQATT and CDR2 SNEGSKA (reference sequence). The CDR3 has 15 residues. Here the CDR3 DNA reads TGCAGTGCTAGGGTCTTGGGGATCTATTCCTACGAGCAGTACTTC. Translated: CSARVLGIYSYEQYF.

This clonotype was seen more than once but under ten times. Here the CDR3 DNA reads TGTGCCAGCAGTTACTCGGGGGCGCGGAATGAAAAACTGTTTTTT. It encodes CASSYSGARNEKLFF. V gene TRBV6-5 combines with J gene TRBJ1-4; D is perhaps TRBD1 (6 bases). The germline CDR1 and CDR2 sequences are MNHEY and SVGAGI. The length of the CDR3 is 15 residues. Trimming shortened V by 0 bases and J by 5 bases, and 10 bases separated the two germline ends.

There are a few counts of this clonotype. A much larger clone differs from this one at a single base, so this may be a read error. The chain uses TRBV19 and TRBJ1-2, with D perhaps matching TRBD1 (6 bases). The V and J ends lost 8 bases and 0 bases respectively, with 19 bases between them. The germline CDR1 and CDR2 sequences are LNHDA and SQIVND (reference sequence). CDR3 length: 16 residues. This CDR3 reads CASQKDWDIPNYGYTF. CDR3 DNA: TGTGCCAGTCAAAAGGATTGGGACATCCCTAACTATGGCTACACCTTC. Supplemented by reference TRBV19 and TRBJ1-2, the full variable domain reads DGGITQSPKYLFRKEGQNVTLSCEQNLNHDAMYWYRQDPGQGLRLIYYSQIVNDFQKGDIAEGYSVSREKKESFPLTVTSAQKNPTAFYLCASQKDWDIPNYGYTFGSGTRLTVV.

This clonotype was observed at least ten times. The chain is built from TRBV7-2 and TRBJ2-1; 9 positions match TRBD2. The V segment lost 5 bases and the J segment 4 bases; nucleotides outside the gene matches: 6. Germline CDR1 and CDR2: SGHTA and FQGNSA. The CDR3 consists of 15 residues. CDR3 in DNA: TGTGCCAGCAGCCGAAGCGGGAGGTATTACAATGAGCAGTTCTTC. This encodes CASSRSGRYYNEQFF.

This clonotype occurred many times. The rearrangement links TRBV5-1 to TRBJ2-7; D remains unclear. The CDR3 consists of 13 residues. Trimming shortened V by 0 bases and J by 7 bases, and 11 bases separated the two germline ends. Per the germline V gene, CDR1 is SGHRS and CDR2 is YFSETQ. The CDR3 DNA reads TGCGCCAGCAGCTTGGCTCCCGTCTTAGAGCAGTACTTC. It yields the protein CASSLAPVLEQYF.

This clonotype has at least ten counts. The DNA for the CDR3 is TGCAGTGCTAGAGATCAAGGGCGCACAGATACGCAGTATTTT. Its protein product is CSARDQGRTDTQYF. V and J are TRBV20-1 and TRBJ2-3, with no clear D. The germline gives CDR1 DFQATT, CDR2 SNEGSKA (reference sequence). Trimming stripped 0 bases from V and 1 base from J, with 8 bases between. The CDR3 is 14 residues long.

A few counts support this clonotype. This rearrangement joins TRBV7-9 to TRBJ2-1; D is undetermined. Germline CDR1 and CDR2: SEHNR and FQNEAQ (reference sequence). Trimming took 5 bases from V and 6 from J, leaving 5 bases between them. The CDR3 is made up of 11 amino acids. The CDR3 DNA follows: TGTGCCAGCAGCCTATCCAATGAGCAGTTCTTC. This codes for CASSLSNEQFF.